The clone carrying this TCR beta chain was seen a few times. The target antigen is unknown. CDR3 length: 13 amino acids. The germline CDR1 and CDR2 sequences are SGHTA and FQGNSA. V lost 4 bases, J lost 6 bases, and 10 bases lay in between. Exclusions: uncontrolled infection, other autoimmune disease, pregnancy, lactation. The CDR3 regions of TCR beta were amplified from RNA transcripts. TCR CDR3 underwent first-round RT-PCR with the HTBI primer set. TCRdb re-called the multiplex PCR reads with MiXCR, one entry per CDR3 protein. The repertoire has over 350,000 distinct CDR3 sequences, around 15% of them found once; the top ten carry around 27%. The sample belongs to a study of T cells in Graves' hyperthyroidism and ophthalmopathy. Broader study findings: Most thyroid clonotypes expanded above 0.001 were also detected in blood. Ophthalmopathy onset followed model prediction by a median around 6.6 months.

The chain links TRBV7-2 to TRBJ2-1; possible D gene TRBD1, 5 bases. The clonotype originates from a man aged 50 or older with Graves' ophthalmopathy. Sequencing used blood. In DNA form, the CDR3 reads TGTGCCAGCAGCTCGACAGCTGCCAATGAGCAGTTCTTC. Amino acid sequence: CASSSTAANEQFF. Together with reference TRBV7-2 and TRBJ2-1, the CDR3 gives the full variable domain: GAGVSQSPSNKVTEKGKDVELRCDPISGHTALYWYRQSLGQGLEFLIYFQGNSAPDKSGLPSDRFSAERTGGSVSTLTIQRTQQEDSAVYLCASSSTAANEQFFGPGTRLTVL.